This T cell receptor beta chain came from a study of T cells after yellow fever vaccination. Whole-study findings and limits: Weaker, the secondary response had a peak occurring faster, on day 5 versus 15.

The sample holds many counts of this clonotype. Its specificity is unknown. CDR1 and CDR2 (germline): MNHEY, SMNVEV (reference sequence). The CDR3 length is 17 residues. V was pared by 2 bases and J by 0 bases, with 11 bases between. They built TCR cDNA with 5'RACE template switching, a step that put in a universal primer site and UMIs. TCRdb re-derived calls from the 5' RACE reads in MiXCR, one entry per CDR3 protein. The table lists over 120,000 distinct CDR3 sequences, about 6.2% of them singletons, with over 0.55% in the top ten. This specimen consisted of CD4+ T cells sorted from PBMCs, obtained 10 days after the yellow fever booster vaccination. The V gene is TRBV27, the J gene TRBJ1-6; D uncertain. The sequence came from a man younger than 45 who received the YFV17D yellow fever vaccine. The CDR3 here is CASSLEGRGSYNSPLHF. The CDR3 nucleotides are TGTGCCAGCAGTTTAGAGGGCCGCGGCTCCTATAATTCACCCCTCCACTTT.